This TCR beta chain was found in a study of neurological immune-mediated disorders. Study-wide results and limits: It was HTLV-1-associated myelopathy that showed the most TCR clonal expansion, while multiple sclerosis showed the least, falling below healthy controls. Private repertoires in all groups were suggested by the absence of shared CDR3 amino acid sequences among expanded clones across subjects.

From germline, CDR1 is SGHRS and CDR2 YFSETQ. This CDR3 contains 17 residues. V was pared by 4 bases and J by 0 bases, with 5 bases of the junction left unmatched. From 15-18 subjects, each sequencing run yielded over 180 million TCR-beta sequences. TCRdb redid the calling of the 5' RACE reads with MiXCR, one entry per CDR3 protein. The sample holds tens of thousands of distinct CDR3 sequences, about a tenth seen once. This clonotype was observed many times. Its antigen is not identified. Source material was 2 million unsorted PBMCs, stored at -80 °C in RNAlater. The chain is built from TRBV5-1 and TRBJ1-4; 11 nucleotides align to TRBD1. The material sequenced was PBMCs. This clonotype was obtained from a man aged 40-49 years in good health. CDR3 bases: TGCGCCAGCAGCCTCGGGACAGGGGGTGCAACTAATGAAAAACTGTTTTTT. Amino acid sequence: CASSLGTGGATNEKLFF.